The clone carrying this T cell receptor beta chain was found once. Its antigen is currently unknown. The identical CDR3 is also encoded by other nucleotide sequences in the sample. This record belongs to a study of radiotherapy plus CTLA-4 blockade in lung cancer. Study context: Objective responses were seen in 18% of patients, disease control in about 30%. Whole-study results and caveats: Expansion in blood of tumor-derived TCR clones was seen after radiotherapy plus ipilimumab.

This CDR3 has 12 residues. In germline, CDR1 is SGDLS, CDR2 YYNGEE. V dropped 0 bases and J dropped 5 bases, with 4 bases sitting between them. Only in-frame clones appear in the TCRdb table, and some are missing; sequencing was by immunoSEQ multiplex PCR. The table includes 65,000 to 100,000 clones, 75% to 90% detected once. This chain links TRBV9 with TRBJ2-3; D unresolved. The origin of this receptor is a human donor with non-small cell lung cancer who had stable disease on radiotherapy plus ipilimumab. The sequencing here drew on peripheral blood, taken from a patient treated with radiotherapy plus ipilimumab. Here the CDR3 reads CASSVGGDTQYF. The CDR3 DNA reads TGTGCCAGCAGCGTAGGGGGAGATACGCAGTATTTT.